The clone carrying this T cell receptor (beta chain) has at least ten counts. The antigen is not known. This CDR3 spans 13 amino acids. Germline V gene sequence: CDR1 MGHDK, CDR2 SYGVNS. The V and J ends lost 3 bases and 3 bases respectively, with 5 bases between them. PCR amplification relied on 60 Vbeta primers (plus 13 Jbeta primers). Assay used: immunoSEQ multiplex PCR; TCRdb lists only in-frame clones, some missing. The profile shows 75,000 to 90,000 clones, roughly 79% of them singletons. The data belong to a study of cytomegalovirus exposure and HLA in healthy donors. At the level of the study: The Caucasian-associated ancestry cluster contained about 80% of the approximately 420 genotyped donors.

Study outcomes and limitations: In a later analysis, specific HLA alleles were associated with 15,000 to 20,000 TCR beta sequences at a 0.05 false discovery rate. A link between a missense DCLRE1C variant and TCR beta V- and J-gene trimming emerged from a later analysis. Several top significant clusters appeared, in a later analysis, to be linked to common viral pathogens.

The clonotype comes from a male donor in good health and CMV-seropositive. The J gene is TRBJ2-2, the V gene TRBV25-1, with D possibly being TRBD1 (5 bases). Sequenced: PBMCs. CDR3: CASSDRDTGELFF. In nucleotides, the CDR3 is TGTGCCAGCAGTGACAGGGACACCGGGGAGCTGTTTTTT.